This T cell receptor beta chain was documented in a study of OX40 agonist ivuxolimab in advanced cancers. About the study as a whole: Ivuxolimab, which targeted the costimulatory receptor OX40 (CD134), was an agonistic, fully human IgG2 monoclonal antibody. Intravenous ivuxolimab was administered to patients every 2 weeks at six dose levels: 0.01, 0.1, 0.3, 1.5, 3 and 10 mg/kg. Of the roughly 51 dose-escalation patients, hepatocellular carcinoma was present in about 20, melanoma in roughly 15, renal cell carcinoma in 9 and head and neck cancer in 9. In the dose-escalation cohort, approximately 82% of patients were male, and the mean age was approximately 60 years, with a range of about 20 to 90. Prior anti-PD-1, anti-PD-L1 or anti-CTLA-4 therapy was permitted, and checkpoint inhibitors had been received by less than 45% of dose-escalation patients. Partial responses occurred in three dose-escalation patients: two with cutaneous melanoma and one with hepatocellular carcinoma. Peripheral TCRbeta sequencing aimed to test whether ivuxolimab altered TCR sequence diversity and caused clonal T-cell expansion. The monotherapy dose-escalation portion (N of about 49 patients) of the phase I ivuxolimab trial is reported in the paper. Overall results and qualifications from the work: On average, CD8+ T cells showed more expanded clones than CD4+ T cells after ivuxolimab. Low levels of normalized T-cell clonal expansion were also seen in some patients who did not respond. Which antigens the clonally expanded peripheral T cells were specific for was not determined. In the 0.1-3.0 mg/kg groups, partial responders had among the lowest normalized peripheral clonal expansion, particularly in CD8+ T cells. At doses from 0.1 to 3.0 mg/kg, clonal expansion was seen in both CD4+ and CD8+ blood T cells between baseline and week 6.

The trial excluded patients who had a history of autoimmune disease or who were on systemic immunosuppression. Peripheral blood for TCR sequencing was collected from all dose cohorts at baseline, on cycle 4 day 1, and on cycle 7 day 1. Samples came from an open-label, multicenter, first-in-human phase I dose-escalation trial of ivuxolimab. Adults with locally advanced or metastatic melanoma, renal cell, hepatocellular, or head and neck squamous cell carcinoma were enrolled in the trial. Before TCR sequencing, CD4+ T cells and CD8+ T cells from peripheral blood were sorted into separate populations. To sequence the TCRbeta CDR3 region, genomic DNA was isolated from the sorted cells. The immunoSEQ Assay was used to sequence the TCRbeta CDR3 regions. This is the immuneACCESS table as TCRdb keeps it, with only in-frame sequences that have V and J called. A part of the clones is gone; compared with another copy, unresolved V genes explain less than half, and the rest is unexplained. Within this sample are tens of thousands of clones, with 85% to 90% of them counted one time only. The leading ten clones occupy roughly 11% of the sample.

Regarding this clone: The antigen it binds to is not known. No base-level quality is on record; no much larger clone is a single base apart.

The CDR3 sequence holds 17 residues, the cysteine and phenylalanine included. The sequence is cut down to CDR3 DNA, 51 bases in frame from base 1. V is shortened by 0 bases, J by 3 bases, and the region joining them spans 15 bases. Sequences SGDLS (CDR1) and YYNGEE (CDR2) are obtained from the germline V gene. This clonotype originated in an adult with an advanced solid tumor such as melanoma, head and neck, liver or kidney cancer. Sequenced here: CD4+ or CD8+ T cells sorted from blood, sampled in a trial of the OX40 agonist ivuxolimab. The chain is assembled from TRBV9 and TRBJ2-2; the best D guess is TRBD1, with 5 bases matching. The CDR3 protein: CASSVEIGTGYTGELFF. The nucleotides are TGTGCCAGCAGCGTAGAGATTGGAACAGGCTACACCGGGGAGCTGTTTTTT.